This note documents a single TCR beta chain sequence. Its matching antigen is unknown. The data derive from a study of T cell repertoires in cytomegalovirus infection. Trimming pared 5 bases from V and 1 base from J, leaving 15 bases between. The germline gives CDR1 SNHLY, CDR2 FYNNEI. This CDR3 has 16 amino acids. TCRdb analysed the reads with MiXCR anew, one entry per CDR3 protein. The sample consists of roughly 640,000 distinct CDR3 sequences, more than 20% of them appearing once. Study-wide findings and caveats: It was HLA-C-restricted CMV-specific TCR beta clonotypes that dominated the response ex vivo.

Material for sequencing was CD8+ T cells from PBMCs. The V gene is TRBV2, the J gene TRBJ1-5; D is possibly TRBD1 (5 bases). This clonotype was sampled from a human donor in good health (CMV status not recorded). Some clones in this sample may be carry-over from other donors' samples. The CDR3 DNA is TGTGCCAGCAGTACCGCGCCGGGGCGAAGCAATCAGCCCCAGCATTTT. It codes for CASSTAPGRSNQPQHF.